Shown below are 15 T cell receptor beta chains from a single sample sequenced in a study of beta chain features in type 1 diabetes. Their cognate antigens are unknown. Study-level points and caveats: Shorter TCRB CDR3s, moderately but significantly so, were found in Type 1 diabetes patients in all four CD4+ subsets.

cDNA synthesis used the whole RNA isolate, giving expressed TCRB sequences. The table came from immunoSEQ multiplex PCR; TCRdb's copy has only in-frame clones and leaves some out. The table records hundreds of thousands of clones, around an eighth of them present only once. Material: naive CD4+ T cells from blood. Receptors were obtained from a man aged 18-30 years with type 1 diabetes.

This chain links TRBV10-3 with TRBJ2-3; the D gene is possibly TRBD1 (6 bases). Germline V gives CDR1 ENHRY, CDR2 SYGVKD. Trimming shortened V by 11 bases and J by 6 bases, and 15 bases separated the two germline ends. The CDR3 is 12 residues long. The CDR3 region has the DNA TGTGCCCTCGGGACAACCGGCGATACGCAGTATTTT. Its translation is CALGTTGDTQYF.

The sample holds a few counts of this clone. This chain connects TRBV4-3 to TRBJ1-2; unclear D gene. The ends were cut back, 3 bases at V and 2 bases at J, with 10 bases in the middle. The germline V gene has CDR1 LGHNA and CDR2 YSLEER. The CDR3 consists of 14 residues. Here the CDR3 DNA reads TGCGCCAGCAGCCAGGAATCCAGGAACTATGGCTACACCTTC. Translated, it gives CASSQESRNYGYTF.

The V and J genes are TRBV10-3 and TRBJ1-1, with D possibly being TRBD1 (5 bases). CDR1 ENHRY and CDR2 SYGVKD come from the germline V gene. This CDR3 is built from 13 residues. Trimming stripped 6 bases from V and 6 bases from J, with 14 bases between. CDR3 residues: CAIREGTIPEAFF. The CDR3 nucleotides are TGTGCCATCAGAGAGGGGACGATCCCTGAAGCTTTCTTT.

Only a few counts were recorded for this clone. The chain uses TRBV2 and TRBJ1-2, with 7 positions matching TRBD1. The CDR3 contains 12 residues. CDR1 and CDR2 (germline): SNHLY, FYNNEI. V trimming: 6 bases; J trimming: 8 bases; junction bases outside the gene matches: 6. CDR3 sequence (DNA): TGTGCCAGCAGCGGGGACAGCCGCGGCTACACCTTC. This encodes CASSGDSRGYTF.

This sequence joins TRBV6-5 and TRBJ2-7; possible D gene TRBD1, 8 bases. The germline V and J ends were trimmed by 6 bases and 3 bases, with 15 bases remaining between them. Germline V gene data show CDR1 as MNHEY and CDR2 as SVGAGI. The CDR3 spans 14 residues. CDR3 nucleotides: TGTGCCAGCAGGGACAGGGAGGGGTTCTACGAGCAGTACTTC. Protein: CASRDREGFYEQYF.

V and J are TRBV4-1 and TRBJ1-2; possibly TRBD1 for D (5 bases). The V end lost 3 bases, the J end lost 0 bases, and 17 bases lay between the germline ends. The CDR3 contains 17 residues. Germline V gene data show CDR1 as MGHRA and CDR2 as YSYEKL. The CDR3 reads CASSQPGRSSANYGYTF. Written as DNA, the CDR3 is TGCGCCAGCAGCCAGCCGGGACGGTCTTCGGCTAACTATGGCTACACCTTC.

This clone was counted between two and nine times. The chain carries TRBV5-6 and TRBJ2-7; D possibly corresponds to TRBD1 (6 bases). The CDR3 is 14 amino acids. Per the germline V gene, CDR1 is SGHDT and CDR2 is YYEEEE. V was trimmed by 2 bases and J by 2 bases, leaving 11 bases between them. This CDR3 reads CASSFEWGPYEQYF. CDR3 DNA sequence: TGTGCCAGCAGCTTCGAATGGGGGCCCTACGAGCAGTACTTC.

This clone came up a few times. The CDR3 DNA reads TGTGCCAGCAGCTTGAGGGGTTATGAGCAGTTCTTC. It encodes CASSLRGYEQFF. V is TRBV5-6 and J is TRBJ2-1, with D possibly TRBD1 on 5 matching bases. CDR3 length: 12 residues. V lost 1 base and J lost 8, with 7 bases in between. CDR1 is SGHDT and CDR2 is YYEEEE in the germline V gene.

This clone was counted between two and nine times. This chain uses TRBV4-1 with TRBJ2-1; D call uncertain. Germline assignment: CDR1 MGHRA and CDR2 YSYEKL. V was pared by 3 bases and J by 3 bases, with 15 bases between. The CDR3 has 16 residues. This CDR3 is CASSQGWGTVYNEQFF. CDR3 bases: TGCGCCAGCAGCCAGGGCTGGGGAACCGTCTACAATGAGCAGTTCTTC.

The chain recombines TRBV28 with TRBJ2-5, with TRBD2 matching over 10 bases. Germline assignment: CDR1 MDHEN and CDR2 SYDVKM. V shed 5 bases, J shed 5 bases, and the junction held 8 bases outside the gene matches. The CDR3 sequence is 15 residues long. This chain's CDR3 is CASSLAGVLRETQYF. The CDR3 DNA reads as TGTGCCAGCAGTCTAGCGGGGGTCTTGCGGGAGACCCAGTACTTC.

This clone was counted a few times. This chain joins TRBV5-4 and TRBJ2-3, with 16 bases lining up with TRBD2. This CDR3 is built from 17 residues. Germline CDR1 and CDR2: SGHNT and YYREEE (reference sequence). V lost 4 bases and J lost 5; bases outside the gene matches: 7. CDR3 bases: TGTGCCAGCAGCGCGGGACTAGCGGGAGGGCAAAAAGATACGCAGTATTTT. Translated, it gives CASSAGLAGGQKDTQYF. The variable domain in full, with the rest retrieved from reference TRBV5-4 and TRBJ2-3, is ETGVTQSPTHLIKTRGQQVTLRCSSQSGHNTVSWYQQALGQGPQFIFQYYREEENGRGNFPPRFSGLQFPNYSSELNVNALELDDSALYLCASSAGLAGGQKDTQYFGPGTRLTVL.

V usage is TRBV7-2 and J usage is TRBJ1-5, with a possible D match to TRBD1 (5 bases). Germline V gene lookup returns CDR1 SGHTA and CDR2 FQGNSA. The CDR3 spans 12 residues. CDR3 DNA sequence: TGTGCTGGGGGAGATAGCAATCAGCCCCAGCATTTT. It encodes CAGGDSNQPQHF.

This clone was seen only a few times. The V and J genes are TRBV5-1 and TRBJ2-3, with a weak D call TRBD2 (6 bases). CDR1 is SGHRS and CDR2 is YFSETQ in the germline V gene. CDR3 length equals 15 residues. V was shortened by 3 bases and J by 0 bases, with 11 bases between the two germline ends. The CDR3 DNA follows: TGCGCCAGCAGCTCAGCGGGTGCTAGCACAGATACGCAGTATTTT. It codes for CASSSAGASTDTQYF.

This clone occurred a few times. The rearrangement links TRBV4-1 to TRBJ1-6, with D maybe TRBD1 (5 bases). Trimming shortened V by 8 bases and J by 13 bases, and 24 bases separated the two germline ends. The CDR3 has 15 amino acids. The germline CDR1 and CDR2 sequences are MGHRA and YSYEKL. CDR3 region: CASSSTGLRVLPLHF. In nucleotides, the CDR3 is TGCGCCAGCTCATCCACGGGACTGAGAGTTCTCCCCCTCCACTTT.

The chain links TRBV7-2 to TRBJ1-1; 7 bases align to TRBD1. The V and J ends lost 5 bases and 11 bases, in that order; junction bases with no gene match: 5. The germline CDR1 and CDR2 sequences are SGHTA and FQGNSA. This CDR3 spans 11 amino acids. The CDR3 DNA sequence: TGTGCCAGCAGCCCGACAGGGCGGGCTTTCTTT. It is translated as CASSPTGRAFF. Supplemented by reference TRBV7-2 and TRBJ1-1, the full variable domain reads GAGVSQSPSNKVTEKGKDVELRCDPISGHTALYWYRQSLGQGLEFLIYFQGNSAPDKSGLPSDRFSAERTGGSVSTLTIQRTQQEDSAVYLCASSPTGRAFFGQGTRLTVV.